This TCR beta chain emerged from a study of Graves' ophthalmopathy and Graves' hyperthyroidism. This CDR3 contains 15 residues. Per germline, CDR1 MDHEN and CDR2 SYDVKM. The junction had 5 bases not matched to a gene; V was cut back by 2 bases and J by 5 bases. Researchers took RNA transcripts and amplified TCR beta CDR3 regions from them. HTBI primers were employed in first-round RT-PCR, then a second-round multiplex PCR followed. TCRdb processed the multiplex PCR reads anew with MiXCR; each CDR3 protein has one entry. Of over a million distinct CDR3 sequences in the sample, about 38% were seen once.

The chain has TRBV28 and TRBJ2-7; 11 bases are a match to TRBD2. Sequenced input: peripheral blood or thyroid tissue (not recorded which). The receptor's source is an adult man with Graves' hyperthyroidism. CDR3 in amino acids: CASSLATSGSHEQYF. CDR3 sequence (DNA): TGTGCCAGCAGTTTAGCTACTAGCGGGAGCCACGAGCAGTACTTC.